This is a list of T cell receptor beta chains from one sample in a study of graft-versus-host responses after intestinal transplantation. Libraries were prepared by immunoSEQ multiplex PCR; TCRdb keeps only in-frame clonotypes and omits some of them. Among some 5,700 clones listed, approximately 28% were seen once. This specimen was alloreactive CD4+ T cells from a mixed lymphocyte reaction culture, taken before transplantation. These TCRs come from a human patient who was an organ donor for intestinal transplantation. CDR3s include the opening cysteine and the closing phenylalanine or tryptophan. D genes are given only for firm matches. Not every row has a clone size; where given, it reads once, few, many or a size class.

d_call: TRBD1; v_call: TRBV6-6; j_call: TRBJ2-7; clone_size: few; cdr3_aa: CASSYGQGSEQYF; cdr3_nt: TGTGCCAGCAGTTACGGACAGGGCTCCGAGCAGTACTTC
d_call: TRBD1; v_call: TRBV15; j_call: TRBJ1-5; clone_size: few; cdr3_aa: CATSRGTGNQPQHF; cdr3_nt: TGTGCCACCAGCAGAGGGACAGGGAATCAGCCCCAGCATTTT
d_call: TRBD1; v_call: TRBV5-4; j_call: TRBJ2-1; clone_size: NA; cdr3_aa: CASSSQTGAYNEQFF; cdr3_nt: TGTGCCAGCAGCTCCCAGACAGGGGCCTACAATGAGCAGTTCTTC
d_call: NA; v_call: TRBV4-3; j_call: TRBJ1-2; clone_size: NA; cdr3_aa: CASSQDTTINGKRNGYTF; cdr3_nt: TGCGCCAGCAGCCAAGACACAACTATAAACGGTAAACGAAATGGCTACACCTTC
d_call: TRBD1; v_call: TRBV19; j_call: TRBJ1-1; clone_size: NA; cdr3_aa: CASSIRTGGAGTEAFF; cdr3_nt: TGTGCCAGTAGTATTCGGACAGGGGGCGCAGGCACTGAAGCTTTCTTT
d_call: NA; v_call: TRBV28; j_call: TRBJ1-5; clone_size: NA; cdr3_aa: CASSYLSAQHF; cdr3_nt: TGTGCCAGCAGTTACCTATCGGCCCAGCATTTT
d_call: TRBD2; v_call: TRBV5-1; j_call: TRBJ2-1; clone_size: few; cdr3_aa: CASSLAPSGVFRRENEQFF; cdr3_nt: TGCGCCAGCAGCTTGGCCCCTAGCGGGGTATTTAGGCGGGAGAATGAGCAGTTCTTC
d_call: TRBD2; v_call: TRBV5-1; j_call: TRBJ2-1; clone_size: large; cdr3_aa: CASSWRTSGHSYNEQFF; cdr3_nt: TGCGCCAGCAGCTGGAGGACTAGCGGGCACTCCTACAATGAGCAGTTCTTC
d_call: TRBD2; v_call: TRBV6-1; j_call: TRBJ2-2; clone_size: few; cdr3_aa: CASRRASGSTGELFF; cdr3_nt: TGTGCCAGCCGTAGGGCTAGCGGGAGTACCGGGGAGCTGTTTTTT
d_call: NA; v_call: TRBV27; j_call: TRBJ2-2; clone_size: few; cdr3_aa: CASSLPRGPWDTGELFF; cdr3_nt: TGTGCCAGCAGTTTACCCAGAGGGCCGTGGGACACCGGGGAGCTGTTTTTT
d_call: NA; v_call: TRBV10-1; j_call: TRBJ1-1; clone_size: NA; cdr3_aa: CASKEAVNTEAFF; cdr3_nt: TGCGCCAGCAAGGAGGCCGTTAACACTGAAGCTTTCTTT
d_call: TRBD2; v_call: TRBV6-5; j_call: TRBJ2-5; clone_size: NA; cdr3_aa: CASTTSGAMLETQYF; cdr3_nt: TGTGCCAGCACGACTAGCGGGGCGATGCTGGAGACCCAGTACTTC
d_call: TRBD1; v_call: TRBV4-2; j_call: TRBJ1-1; clone_size: NA; cdr3_aa: CASSFGQGPFGTEAFF; cdr3_nt: TGTGCCAGCAGCTTCGGACAGGGGCCATTTGGGACTGAAGCTTTCTTT
d_call: TRBD1; v_call: TRBV5-1; j_call: TRBJ1-5; clone_size: NA; cdr3_aa: CASSPGTGGIYSNQPQHF; cdr3_nt: TGCGCCAGCAGTCCCGGGACAGGGGGGATATATAGCAATCAGCCCCAGCATTTT
d_call: NA; v_call: TRBV4-2; j_call: TRBJ2-2; clone_size: NA; cdr3_aa: CASSWGWGTNTGELFF; cdr3_nt: TGTGCCAGCAGCTGGGGGTGGGGAACGAACACCGGGGAGCTGTTTTTT
d_call: NA; v_call: TRBV30; j_call: TRBJ1-1; clone_size: medium-sized; cdr3_aa: CAWKQGNTEAFF; cdr3_nt: TGTGCCTGGAAACAGGGGAACACTGAAGCTTTCTTT
d_call: TRBD2; v_call: TRBV4-3; j_call: TRBJ2-1; clone_size: NA; cdr3_aa: CASSQEGLAGLQFF; cdr3_nt: TGCGCCAGCAGCCAAGAGGGACTAGCGGGGTTGCAGTTCTTC
d_call: NA; v_call: TRBV10-3; j_call: TRBJ2-7; clone_size: large; cdr3_aa: CAIKDNSYEQYF; cdr3_nt: TGTGCCATCAAGGACAACTCCTACGAGCAGTACTTC
d_call: NA; v_call: TRBV30; j_call: TRBJ2-5; clone_size: few; cdr3_aa: CAWSKGGLRTETQYF; cdr3_nt: TGTGCCTGGAGTAAGGGGGGCCTAAGGACCGAGACCCAGTACTTC
d_call: NA; v_call: TRBV18; j_call: TRBJ2-5; clone_size: NA; cdr3_aa: CASSLYQETQYF; cdr3_nt: TGTGCCAGCTCACTGTACCAAGAGACCCAGTACTTC
d_call: NA; v_call: TRBV19; j_call: TRBJ1-1; clone_size: medium-sized; cdr3_aa: CASSRLSGPMNTEAFF; cdr3_nt: TGTGCCAGTAGTAGGTTGTCAGGGCCTATGAACACTGAAGCTTTCTTT
d_call: NA; v_call: TRBV6-1; j_call: TRBJ1-2; clone_size: few; cdr3_aa: CASSYRGLYGYTF; cdr3_nt: TGTGCCAGCAGTTATAGGGGTCTCTATGGCTACACCTTC
d_call: TRBD1; v_call: TRBV5-4; j_call: TRBJ2-7; clone_size: NA; cdr3_aa: CASSSTGSDEQYF; cdr3_nt: TGTGCCAGCAGCTCGACAGGGTCGGACGAGCAGTACTTC
d_call: NA; v_call: TRBV12-5; j_call: TRBJ2-3; clone_size: NA; cdr3_aa: CASGLGRGPTDTQYF; cdr3_nt: TGTGCTAGTGGTTTGGGACGAGGTCCCACAGATACGCAGTATTTT
d_call: NA; v_call: TRBV7-2; j_call: TRBJ1-3; clone_size: NA; cdr3_aa: CASSPFTGAGNTIYF; cdr3_nt: TGTGCCAGCAGCCCTTTTACGGGGGCTGGAAACACCATATATTTT
d_call: TRBD2; v_call: TRBV6-1; j_call: TRBJ2-7; clone_size: NA; cdr3_aa: CASSALAGNYEQYF; cdr3_nt: TGTGCCAGCAGTGCTCTAGCGGGAAACTACGAGCAGTACTTC
d_call: NA; v_call: TRBV10-1; j_call: TRBJ2-3; clone_size: NA; cdr3_aa: CASSGFDTDTQYF; cdr3_nt: TGCGCCAGCAGTGGATTTGATACAGATACGCAGTATTTT
d_call: NA; v_call: TRBV6-5; j_call: TRBJ1-3; clone_size: NA; cdr3_aa: CASSYFPGNTIYF; cdr3_nt: TGTGCCAGCAGTTACTTCCCTGGAAACACCATATATTTT
d_call: NA; v_call: TRBV19; j_call: TRBJ2-3; clone_size: few; cdr3_aa: CASSIWGGTDTQYF; cdr3_nt: TGTGCCAGTAGTATATGGGGGGGCACAGATACGCAGTATTTT
d_call: NA; v_call: TRBV4-3; j_call: TRBJ1-1; clone_size: NA; cdr3_aa: CASSHMNTEAFF; cdr3_nt: TGCGCCAGCAGCCACATGAACACTGAAGCTTTCTTT
d_call: NA; v_call: TRBV4-1; j_call: TRBJ2-7; clone_size: NA; cdr3_aa: CASSVGELSSYEQYF; cdr3_nt: TGCGCCAGCAGCGTAGGTGAACTTTCCTCCTACGAGCAGTACTTC
d_call: TRBD1; v_call: TRBV6-5; j_call: TRBJ1-5; clone_size: NA; cdr3_aa: CASSGTANRPQHF; cdr3_nt: TGCGCCAGCTCCGGGACAGCCAATCGGCCCCAGCATTTT
d_call: NA; v_call: TRBV5-1; j_call: TRBJ2-7; clone_size: few; cdr3_aa: CASSLVGCRRGYEQYF; cdr3_nt: TGCGCCAGCAGCTTGGTTGGCTGCCGGCGTGGCTACGAGCAGTACTTC
d_call: NA; v_call: TRBV27; j_call: TRBJ1-2; clone_size: few; cdr3_aa: CASSFEGFYGYTF; cdr3_nt: TGTGCCAGCAGTTTTGAAGGGTTCTATGGCTACACCTTC
d_call: NA; v_call: TRBV4-3; j_call: TRBJ2-7; clone_size: NA; cdr3_aa: CASSQGWGGYEQYF; cdr3_nt: TGCGCCAGCAGCCAAGGATGGGGCGGCTACGAGCAGTACTTC
d_call: NA; v_call: TRBV7-9; j_call: TRBJ1-1; clone_size: NA; cdr3_aa: CASSLGVGGMNTEAFF; cdr3_nt: TGTGCCAGCAGCTTAGGAGTGGGGGGAATGAACACTGAAGCTTTCTTT
d_call: TRBD2; v_call: TRBV19; j_call: TRBJ2-3; clone_size: NA; cdr3_aa: CASNRLAGGPDTQYF; cdr3_nt: TGTGCCAGTAATAGACTAGCGGGGGGGCCGGATACGCAGTATTTT
d_call: TRBD2; v_call: TRBV11-2; j_call: TRBJ2-1; clone_size: NA; cdr3_aa: CASSWTSGDNEQFF; cdr3_nt: TGTGCCAGCAGCTGGACTAGCGGGGACAATGAGCAGTTCTTC
d_call: NA; v_call: TRBV11-3; j_call: TRBJ1-3; clone_size: medium-sized; cdr3_aa: CASSLDGLNSGNTIYF; cdr3_nt: TGTGCCAGCAGCTTGGACGGACTGAACTCTGGAAACACCATATATTTT
d_call: NA; v_call: TRBV8-2; j_call: TRBJ2-6; clone_size: NA; cdr3_aa: CGTARKITQSRANVLTF; cdr3_nt: TGTGGCACGGCAAGAAAGATAACACAAAGTCGGGCCAACGTCCTGACTTTC
d_call: NA; v_call: TRBV10-2; j_call: TRBJ2-5; clone_size: NA; cdr3_aa: CASSESPETQYF; cdr3_nt: TGCGCCAGCAGTGAATCTCCAGAGACCCAGTACTTC
d_call: NA; v_call: TRBV5-1; j_call: TRBJ2-7; clone_size: NA; cdr3_aa: CASSFEGLDEQYF; cdr3_nt: TGCGCCAGCAGCTTCGAGGGCCTGGACGAGCAGTACTTC
d_call: TRBD1; v_call: TRBV11-2; j_call: TRBJ1-2; clone_size: few; cdr3_aa: CASSSGGYGYTF; cdr3_nt: TGTGCCAGCAGCTCAGGGGGCTATGGCTACACCTTC
d_call: NA; v_call: TRBV6-1; j_call: TRBJ2-5; clone_size: NA; cdr3_aa: CASSPLYREVTQYF; cdr3_nt: TGTGCCAGCAGTCCTCTGTATAGGGAGGTGACCCAGTACTTC
d_call: NA; v_call: TRBV14; j_call: TRBJ2-1; clone_size: NA; cdr3_aa: CASSQVGTGLLNEQFF; cdr3_nt: TGTGCCAGCAGCCAAGTTGGCACTGGGCTTTTAAATGAGCAGTTCTTC
d_call: NA; v_call: TRBV5-8; j_call: TRBJ2-3; clone_size: NA; cdr3_aa: CASRTRADTQYF; cdr3_nt: TGTGCCAGCAGAACCAGGGCAGATACGCAGTATTTT
d_call: TRBD1; v_call: TRBV6-5; j_call: TRBJ2-2; clone_size: NA; cdr3_aa: CASSRQGPGELFF; cdr3_nt: TGTGCCAGCAGCCGACAGGGCCCCGGGGAGCTGTTTTTT
d_call: TRBD1; v_call: TRBV19; j_call: TRBJ2-5; clone_size: few; cdr3_aa: CASSIPGQGETQYF; cdr3_nt: TGTGCCAGTAGTATCCCGGGACAGGGGGAGACCCAGTACTTC
d_call: NA; v_call: TRBV19; j_call: TRBJ2-6; clone_size: few; cdr3_aa: CASKGHSGANVLTF; cdr3_nt: TGTGCCAGTAAGGGACACTCTGGGGCCAACGTCCTGACTTTC
d_call: NA; v_call: TRBV19; j_call: TRBJ1-1; clone_size: NA; cdr3_aa: CASSTRGTNTEAFF; cdr3_nt: TGTGCCAGTAGTACCCGAGGGACGAACACTGAAGCTTTCTTT
d_call: NA; v_call: TRBV2; j_call: TRBJ1-2; clone_size: few; cdr3_aa: CASTPVTYGYTF; cdr3_nt: TGTGCCAGCACCCCTGTAACCTATGGCTACACCTTC
d_call: TRBD2; v_call: TRBV5-1; j_call: TRBJ2-7; clone_size: large; cdr3_aa: CASSLVSGSYEQYF; cdr3_nt: TGCGCCAGCAGCTTGGTTAGCGGGAGCTACGAGCAGTACTTC
d_call: TRBD2; v_call: TRBV19; j_call: TRBJ2-1; clone_size: few; cdr3_aa: CASSMWAGVPSGEQFF; cdr3_nt: TGTGCCAGTAGTATGTGGGCGGGGGTCCCCTCGGGGGAGCAGTTCTTC
d_call: TRBD1; v_call: TRBV6-1; j_call: TRBJ1-5; clone_size: few; cdr3_aa: CASSGQGKAHQPQHF; cdr3_nt: TGTGCCAGCAGTGGACAGGGCAAGGCACATCAGCCCCAGCATTTT
d_call: NA; v_call: TRBV6-6; j_call: TRBJ1-1; clone_size: NA; cdr3_aa: CASSYRGLNTEAFF; cdr3_nt: TGTGCCAGCAGTTACAGGGGCCTGAACACTGAAGCTTTCTTT
d_call: NA; v_call: TRBV4-1; j_call: TRBJ2-3; clone_size: NA; cdr3_aa: CASSPSSPSTDTQYF; cdr3_nt: TGCGCCAGCAGCCCCTCTTCGCCCAGCACAGATACGCAGTATTTT
d_call: NA; v_call: TRBV7-9; j_call: TRBJ1-3; clone_size: NA; cdr3_aa: CASSLGRQRSSGNTIYF; cdr3_nt: TGTGCCAGCAGCTTAGGGCGACAGAGAAGCTCTGGAAACACCATATATTTT